Shown below are 24 T cell receptor beta chains from a single sample sequenced in a study of T cells after somatic rescue of genetic block. Method: immunoSEQ multiplex PCR; TCRdb's copy keeps in-frame clones and lacks some. The table includes more than 10,000 clones, more than 65% detected once. Sequenced sample: peripheral blood mononuclear cells (PBMCs). Receptors were obtained from a boy aged 10-17 years.

This clone was picked up a small number of times. J is TRBJ2-2 and V is TRBV9; possible D gene TRBD2, 6 bases. V was cut by 2 bases and J by 1 base, with 15 bases left in between. The CDR3 is made up of 17 amino acids. CDR1 is SGDLS and CDR2 is YYNGEE in the germline V gene. The CDR3 protein is CASSVGGLGWNTGELFF. CDR3 coding DNA: TGTGCCAGCAGCGTCGGAGGGCTGGGATGGAACACCGGGGAGCTGTTTTTT.

CDR3 loop: CASSYSPGQGYNEQFF. The CDR3 DNA sequence: TGTGCCAGCAGTTACTCGCCGGGACAGGGGTACAATGAGCAGTTCTTC. This chain uses TRBV6-5 with TRBJ2-1; 10 positions match TRBD1. V gave up 0 bases and J gave up 4 bases; unmatched junction bases: 3. The CDR3 loop spans 16 amino acids. Germline lookup yields CDR1 MNHEY and CDR2 SVGAGI.

The chain recombines TRBV28 with TRBJ2-7, with a weak D call TRBD1 (5 bases). CDR3 length: 13 amino acids. The V gene lost 5 bases and the J gene lost 2 bases, with 10 bases spanning the gap. CDR1 is MDHEN, CDR2 SYDVKM, per germline. The CDR3 loop reads CASSTRVPYEQYF. CDR3 nucleotides: TGTGCCAGCAGTACCAGGGTCCCCTACGAGCAGTACTTC.

This clone has a handful of counts. The rearrangement uses TRBV29-1 and TRBJ2-1; D gene uncertain. The ends were cut back, 2 bases at V and 7 bases at J, with 6 bases in the middle. CDR3 size: 11 residues. Germline loops: CDR1 SQVTM, CDR2 ANQGSEA. CDR3 sequence: CSVEWRNEQFF. CDR3 DNA sequence: TGCAGCGTTGAATGGCGGAATGAGCAGTTCTTC.

This clone was seen more than once but under ten times. The chain has TRBV5-4 and TRBJ2-2, with D perhaps matching TRBD1 (6 bases). Germline CDR1 and CDR2: SGHNT and YYREEE (reference sequence). The CDR3 is made up of 14 amino acids. Trimming stripped 0 bases from V and 5 bases from J, with 8 bases between. The DNA for the CDR3 is TGTGCCAGCAGCTTGGTCCAGGGGACCGGGGAGCTGTTTTTT. The encoded protein is CASSLVQGTGELFF.

The V and J genes are TRBV18 and TRBJ1-2, with D hard to call. This CDR3 spans 13 amino acids. Per the germline V gene, CDR1 is KGHSH and CDR2 is LQKENI. Trimming left V 2 bases short and J 2 bases short, with 6 bases between. CDR3: CASSPSRNYGYTF. The CDR3 nucleotides are TGTGCCAGCTCACCAAGCAGGAACTATGGCTACACCTTC.

This clone is a singleton in its sample. This sequence joins TRBV9 and TRBJ1-1; weak D call: TRBD1 (5 bases). CDR1 is SGDLS and CDR2 is YYNGEE in the germline V gene. The ends were cut back, 0 bases at V and 4 bases at J, with 10 bases in the middle. The CDR3 runs 14 residues. CDR3: CASSVGTGGTEAFF. The CDR3 DNA follows: TGTGCCAGCAGCGTAGGAACGGGGGGCACTGAAGCTTTCTTT.

The gene calls are TRBV5-6 and TRBJ2-3; no reliable D call. The CDR3 totals 15 residues. CDR1 and CDR2 (germline): SGHDT, YYEEEE. V gave up 0 bases and J gave up 0 bases, with 8 bases separating them. This CDR3 reads CASSLGLPSTDTQYF. CDR3 sequence (DNA): TGTGCCAGCAGCTTGGGGTTACCTAGCACAGATACGCAGTATTTT.

The gene calls are TRBV6-6 and TRBJ2-3, with D unresolved. V was pared by 5 bases and J by 3 bases, with 3 bases between. The germline gives CDR1 MNHNY, CDR2 SVGAGI (reference sequence). The length of the CDR3 is 11 residues. This CDR3 reads CASSPTDTQYF. The CDR3 bases are TGTGCCAGCAGTCCAACAGATACGCAGTATTTT.

This clone has only one observation. The rearrangement uses TRBV5-1 and TRBJ2-7, with D possibly TRBD2 on 6 matching bases. CDR1 is SGHRS, CDR2 YFSETQ, per germline. V lost 5 bases, J lost 0 bases, and 15 bases lay in between. This CDR3 has 15 residues. The CDR3 nucleotides read TGCGCCAGCAGTCCATTGCGGGACCGCTCCTACGAGCAGTACTTC. Translating gives CASSPLRDRSYEQYF.

This clone occurred a few times. The V gene is TRBV21-1, the J gene TRBJ1-5; the D call in the table, TRBD1, was not verified against the DNA. TRBV21-1 is classified as a pseudogene. The CDR3 consists of 15 residues. The CDR3 reads CASSTPGFSNQPQHF. The CDR3 nucleotides read TGTGCCAGCAGCACTCCAGGGTTTAGCAATCAGCCCCAGCATTTT.

The V gene is TRBV5-1, the J gene TRBJ2-1; TRBD2 matches at 15 bases. Per the germline V gene, CDR1 is SGHRS and CDR2 is YFSETQ. The CDR3 is made up of 16 amino acids. V lost 5 bases, J lost 8 bases, and 8 bases stayed unmatched. The CDR3 region has the DNA TGCGCCAGCAGTTACGGACTAGCGGGGGGGAGGCATGAGCAGTTCTTC. Protein product: CASSYGLAGGRHEQFF.

The rearrangement links TRBV4-2 to TRBJ1-6; D ambiguous. Deletions cut 3 bases from V and 0 bases from J, with 3 bases between. CDR3 length: 14 residues. The germline CDR1 and CDR2 sequences are LGHNA and YNFKEQ. The CDR3 loop reads CASSQSSYNSPLHF. Here the CDR3 DNA reads TGTGCCAGCAGCCAGAGCTCCTATAATTCACCCCTCCACTTT.

The chain carries TRBV7-2 and TRBJ2-7; 13 bases map to TRBD2. V gave up 4 bases and J gave up 2 bases; unmatched junction bases: 2. Germline V lookup: CDR1 SGHTA, CDR2 FQGNSA. CDR3 length: 15 residues. CDR3 in amino acids: CASSWGLAGTYEQYF. The DNA for the CDR3 is TGTGCCAGCAGCTGGGGACTAGCGGGAACCTACGAGCAGTACTTC. The complete variable domain, with remaining parts taken from reference TRBV7-2 and TRBJ2-7, reads GAGVSQSPSNKVTEKGKDVELRCDPISGHTALYWYRQSLGQGLEFLIYFQGNSAPDKSGLPSDRFSAERTGGSVSTLTIQRTQQEDSAVYLCASSWGLAGTYEQYFGPGTRLTVT.

This clone was seen a few times. The rearrangement uses TRBV7-2 and TRBJ2-7, with D unclear. There are 13 residues in the CDR3. Trimming took 4 bases from V and 2 from J, leaving 9 bases between them. The germline gives CDR1 SGHTA, CDR2 FQGNSA. The CDR3 here is CASSSQTTYEQYF. CDR3 DNA sequence: TGTGCCAGCAGCTCCCAGACCACCTACGAGCAGTACTTC.

The rearrangement uses TRBV7-9 and TRBJ2-2; maybe TRBD1 (5 bases). V lost 6 bases, J lost 0 bases, and 5 bases lay in between. CDR1 SEHNR and CDR2 FQNEAQ come from the germline V gene (reference sequence). The CDR3 covers 13 residues. The CDR3 coding sequence is TGTGCCAGCAGAGGGGCGAACACCGGGGAGCTGTTTTTT. It encodes CASRGANTGELFF.

This clone was observed a few times. The rearrangement joins TRBV10-3 to TRBJ2-7, with TRBD2 matching 10 bases. The CDR3 is 13 residues long. J gave up 4 bases and V 9 bases, and 6 bases lay outside the gene matches. Germline V gene lookup returns CDR1 ENHRY and CDR2 SYGVKD. DNA of the CDR3: TGTGCCATGGGAGCGGGAGGGCCTTACGAGCAGTACTTC. Residues: CAMGAGGPYEQYF.

The chain couples TRBV6-1 to TRBJ1-4; D perhaps matches TRBD1 (6 bases). The CDR3 is 14 residues long. In germline, CDR1 is MNHNS, CDR2 SASEGT. The V end was cut by 4 bases, the J end by 7 bases, with 13 bases between. For the CDR3, the DNA is TGTGCCAGCAGTGCTTACAGGGTGGCTGAAAAACTGTTTTTT. Translating it yields CASSAYRVAEKLFF.

In this sample, this clone turned up once. V gene TRBV2 combines with J gene TRBJ2-7; 9 bases line up with TRBD2. This CDR3 region has 15 residues. Trimming cost V 7 bases and J 0 bases; bases outside gene matches: 7. CDR1 SNHLY and CDR2 FYNNEI come from the germline V gene. The CDR3 region has the DNA TGTGCCAGCAAAGGAGGGCGGGAGGGCTCCTACGAGCAGTACTTC. Translated: CASKGGREGSYEQYF.

The V call is TRBV6-1, the J call TRBJ2-1, with a tentative D call TRBD1 (6 bases). With 1 base removed from V and 7 bases from J, the gap between germline ends came to 14 bases. This CDR3 has 15 residues. CDR1 is MNHNS and CDR2 is SASEGT in the germline V gene. The CDR3 sequence: CASSEVSTGRNEQFF. The CDR3 DNA follows: TGTGCCAGCAGTGAAGTAAGCACAGGGCGGAATGAGCAGTTCTTC.

This clone came up a few times. This chain connects TRBV27 to TRBJ2-1; no definite D call. V lost 6 bases to trimming and J lost 3 bases, with 3 bases between them. This CDR3 region has 11 residues. Germline V lookup: CDR1 MNHEY, CDR2 SMNVEV (reference sequence). The CDR3 region is CASRVYNEQFF. The DNA for the CDR3 is TGTGCCAGCAGGGTCTACAATGAGCAGTTCTTC.

The rearrangement uses TRBV27 and TRBJ2-7; no reliable D call. Trimming shortened V by 6 bases and J by 6 bases, and 18 bases separated the two germline ends. The CDR3 length is 14 residues. Germline assignment: CDR1 MNHEY and CDR2 SMNVEV (reference sequence). The CDR3 spells CASSLSGLIGEQYF. The CDR3 DNA is TGTGCCAGCAGCCTCTCGGGCCTCATTGGCGAGCAGTACTTC.

The rearrangement uses TRBV30 and TRBJ2-1; 13 bases are a match to TRBD2. Germline trimming cut 2 bases from V and 9 bases from J; bases unmatched to any gene: 7. Germline assignment: CDR1 GTSNPN and CDR2 SVGIG (reference sequence). The CDR3 has 15 residues. The CDR3 loop reads CAWSRGTSGMAEQFF. In DNA, the CDR3 is TGTGCCTGGAGTAGGGGGACTAGCGGGATGGCTGAGCAGTTCTTC.

This clone was counted once. The CDR3 coding sequence is TGTGCCATCAGTGACTCCGACAGGGGGCGATACGAGCAGTACTTC. It translates to CAISDSDRGRYEQYF. The chain joins TRBV10-3 to TRBJ2-7; 10 bases map to TRBD1. Germline V gene sequence: CDR1 ENHRY, CDR2 SYGVKD. CDR3 size: 15 residues. With V trimmed by 3 bases and J by 4 bases, 6 bases remained unmatched.